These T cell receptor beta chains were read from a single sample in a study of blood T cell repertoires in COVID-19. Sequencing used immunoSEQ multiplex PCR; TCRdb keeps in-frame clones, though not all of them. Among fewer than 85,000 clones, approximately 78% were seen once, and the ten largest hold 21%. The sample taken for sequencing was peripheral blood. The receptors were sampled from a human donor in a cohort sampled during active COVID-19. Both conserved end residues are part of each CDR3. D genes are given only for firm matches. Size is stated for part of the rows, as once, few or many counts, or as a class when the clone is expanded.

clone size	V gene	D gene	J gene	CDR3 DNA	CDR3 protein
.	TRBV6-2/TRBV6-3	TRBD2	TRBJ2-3	TGTGCCAGCAGTTACAATCCCCTTCGGGGGGGCACAGATACGCAGTATTTT	CASSYNPLRGGTDTQYF
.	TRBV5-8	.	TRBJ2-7	TGTGCCAGCAGCACGGGGATGAGTGAGACAGGCGAGCAGTACTTC	CASSTGMSETGEQYF
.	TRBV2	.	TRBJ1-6	TGTGCCAGCACCCAGGGGACGAATTCACCCCTCCACTTT	CASTQGTNSPLHF
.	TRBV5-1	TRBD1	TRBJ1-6	TGCGCCAGCAGCTTGGGGCAGGGGGCCGGTAATTCACCCCTCCACTTT	CASSLGQGAGNSPLHF
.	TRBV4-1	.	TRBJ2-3	TGCGCCAGCAGCCAGGGGCGGTGGGGTACAGATACGCAGTATTTT	CASSQGRWGTDTQYF
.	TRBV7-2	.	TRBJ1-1	TGTGCCAGCGGTAAGGAGATGAACACTGAAGCTTTCTTT	CASGKEMNTEAFF
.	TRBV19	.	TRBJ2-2	TGTGCCAGTACCCCCGACAGAAGGTCCGGGGAGCTGTTTTTT	CASTPDRRSGELFF
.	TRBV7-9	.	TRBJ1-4	TGTGCCAGCAGCTTAGGGCAGGGTAACGTAAAGAATGAAAAACTGTTTTTT	CASSLGQGNVKNEKLFF
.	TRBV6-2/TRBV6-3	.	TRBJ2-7	TGTGCCAGCAGCCCGCGGGGCTACGAGCAGTACTTC	CASSPRGYEQYF
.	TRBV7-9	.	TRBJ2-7	TGTGCCAGCAGCCGGGACTCCGCCTCCTACGAGCAGTACTTC	CASSRDSASYEQYF
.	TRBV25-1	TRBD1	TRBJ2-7	TGTGCCAGCAGGGGACAGCTGACCTCCTACGAGCAGTACTTC	CASRGQLTSYEQYF
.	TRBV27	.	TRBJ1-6	TGTGCCAGCAGTTTGGACAGCACCTATAATTCACCCCTCCACTTT	CASSLDSTYNSPLHF
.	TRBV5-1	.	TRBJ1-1	TGCGCCAGCAGCTTATGGGGCCAAGGGAACACTGAAGCTTTCTTT	CASSLWGQGNTEAFF
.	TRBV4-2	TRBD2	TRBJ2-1	TGTGCCAGCAGCCAGGGTCTAGCGGGGGGGTACGGGACCGGTGAGCAGTTCTTC	CASSQGLAGGYGTGEQFF
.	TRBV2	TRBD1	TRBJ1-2	TGTGCCAGCAGGGATAGCGCAGGGGGCAGCTATGGCTACACCTTC	CASRDSAGGSYGYTF
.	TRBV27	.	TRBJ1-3	TGTGCCAGCAGTTTATCGCGGGGAGTTTCTGGAAACACCATATATTTT	CASSLSRGVSGNTIYF
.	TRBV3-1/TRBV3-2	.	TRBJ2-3	TGTGCCAGCAGCCACGGTACGCAGTATTTT	CASSHGTQYF
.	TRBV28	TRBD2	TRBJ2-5	TGTGCCAGCAGTTCCCTCTCGGGGGGTGTAGAGACCCAGTACTTC	CASSSLSGGVETQYF
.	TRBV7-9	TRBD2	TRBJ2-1	TGTGCCAGCAGCTTAGTTAGCCTAGCGGGTGAGGGTGAGCAGTTCTTC	CASSLVSLAGEGEQFF
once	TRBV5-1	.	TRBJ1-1	TGCGCCAGCAGCTTGGGTGGGACGGAGGGTACTGAAGCTTTCTTT	CASSLGGTEGTEAFF
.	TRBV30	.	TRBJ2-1	TGTGCCTGGAGCCCCGGAGGGCTTGAGCAGTTCTTC	CAWSPGGLEQFF
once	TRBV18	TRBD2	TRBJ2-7	TGTGCCAGCTCACGACTAGCGGGGTCTTCCTACGAGCAGTACTTC	CASSRLAGSSYEQYF
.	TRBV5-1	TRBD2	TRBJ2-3	TGCGCCAGCAGCCCCAGGACTAGCCCACGCACAGATACGCAGTATTTT	CASSPRTSPRTDTQYF
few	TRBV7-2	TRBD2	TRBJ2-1	TGTGCCAGCAGCCCGCTTTGGGCGGGGGGGCGTTATGAGCAGTTCTTC	CASSPLWAGGRYEQFF
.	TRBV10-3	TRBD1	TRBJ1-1	TGTGCCATCAGAAGACAGGGACCCAACACTGAAGCTTTCTTT	CAIRRQGPNTEAFF
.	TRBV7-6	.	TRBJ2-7	TGTGCCAGCAGCTTAGGGGCAGGGGCCCCCCGTAGCGAGCAGTACTTC	CASSLGAGAPRSEQYF
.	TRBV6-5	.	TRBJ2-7	TGTGCCAGCAGTTCCGTTTGGGCCTCCTACGAGCAGTACTTC	CASSSVWASYEQYF
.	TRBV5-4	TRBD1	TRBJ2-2	TGTGCCAGCAGCGCCGGGACAGGGATCGGGGAGCTGTTTTTT	CASSAGTGIGELFF
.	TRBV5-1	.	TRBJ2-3	TGCGCCAGCAGCCCGGGGGCAGATACGCAGTATTTT	CASSPGADTQYF
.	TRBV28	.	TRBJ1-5	TGTGCCAGCAGTTTAGGCAGCAATCAGCCCCAGCATTTT	CASSLGSNQPQHF
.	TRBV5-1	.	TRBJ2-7	TGCGCCAGCAGCTTGGTGGGGACTGTTCTCGAGCAGTACTTC	CASSLVGTVLEQYF
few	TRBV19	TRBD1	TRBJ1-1	TGTGCCAGTAGTGCAGCTTCAGGGGGCACTGAAGCTTTCTTT	CASSAASGGTEAFF
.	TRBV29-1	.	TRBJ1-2	TGCAGCGTTGCGGGCAGGGAAACTTATGGCTACACCTTC	CSVAGRETYGYTF
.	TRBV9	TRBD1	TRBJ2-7	TGTGCCAGCAGCCCAGGGACAGGGGGGCTCGAGCAGTACTTC	CASSPGTGGLEQYF
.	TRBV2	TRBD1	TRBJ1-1	TGTGCCAGCGGGACAGGGGAAGCTTTCTTT	CASGTGEAFF